Presented here are 5 T cell receptor beta chains from one specimen sequenced in a study of blood T cell repertoires in COVID-19. Sequenced by immunoSEQ multiplex PCR; TCRdb stores in-frame clones only, minus some. The data contain 410,000 or so clones, approximately 89% of them singletons. The sample taken for sequencing was peripheral blood. The receptors come from a woman in her thirties or forties with COVID-19, enrolled during active disease.

V is TRBV19 and J is TRBJ2-7; tentative D call: TRBD2 (7 bases). Trimming shortened V by 3 bases and J by 3 bases, and 12 bases separated the two germline ends. Germline V gives CDR1 LNHDA, CDR2 SQIVND (reference sequence). The CDR3 is 14 amino acids. The CDR3: CASSMGGLYYEQYF. Here the CDR3 DNA reads TGTGCCAGTAGTATGGGGGGGCTCTACTACGAGCAGTACTTC.

This sequence joins TRBV3-1 (or the pseudogene TRBV3-2) and TRBJ1-5; the match to TRBD1 covers 10 bases. This CDR3 is built from 16 residues. Per germline, CDR1 LGHDT and CDR2 YNNKEL (reference sequence). Trimming cost V 4 bases and J 9 bases; bases outside gene matches: 12. The CDR3 nucleotides are TGTGCCAGCAGCCTCGGGACAGGGGTTCGTCAGGGGCCCCAGCATTTT. The encoded protein is CASSLGTGVRQGPQHF.

The CDR3 bases are TGTGCCAGCAGCTTAGCGCTCGGCAGGGCTACCACCGGGGAGCTGTTTTTT. Translation: CASSLALGRATTGELFF. J is TRBJ2-2 and V is TRBV7-2; tentative D call: TRBD1 (5 bases). CDR3 length equals 17 residues. Germline CDR1 is SGHTA and CDR2 is FQGNSA. Trimming cost V 0 bases and J 4 bases, with 15 bases left between them.

The rearrangement links TRBV7-2 to TRBJ1-3; D gene ambiguous. This CDR3 is built from 15 residues. V lost 3 bases, J lost 0 bases, and 9 bases lay in between. Germline V gene sequence: CDR1 SGHTA, CDR2 FQGNSA. The CDR3 DNA reads TGTGCCAGCAGCTTTAGGAGGAGCTCTGGAAACACCATATATTTT. Protein product: CASSFRRSSGNTIYF.

This chain links TRBV13 with TRBJ2-1, with D possibly matching TRBD2 (6 bases). The CDR3 spans 21 residues. The V end lost 5 bases, the J end lost 4 bases, and 33 bases lay between the germline ends. CDR1 and CDR2 (germline): PRHDT, FYEKMQ (reference sequence). CDR3 in amino acids: CASSPPLGTDLGLANYNEQFF. The DNA of the CDR3 is TGTGCCAGCAGCCCCCCCCTGGGGACGGACTTGGGACTTGCGAATTACAATGAGCAGTTCTTC.